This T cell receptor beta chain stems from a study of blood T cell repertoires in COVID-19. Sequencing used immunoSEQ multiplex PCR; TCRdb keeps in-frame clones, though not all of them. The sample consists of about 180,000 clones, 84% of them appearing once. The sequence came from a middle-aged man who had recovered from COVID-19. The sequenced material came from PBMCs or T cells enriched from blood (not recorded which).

The CDR3 protein is CASALQFGSYGYTF. The DNA of the CDR3 is TGTGCCAGCGCCCTGCAATTCGGGTCCTACGGCTACACCTTC. The chain is built from TRBV18 and TRBJ1-2; no firm D call. V shed 8 bases and J shed 8 bases, with 21 bases lying between them. Germline V lookup: CDR1 KGHSH, CDR2 LQKENI. The CDR3 loop spans 14 amino acids.